This T cell receptor beta chain comes out of a study of OX40 agonist ivuxolimab in advanced cancers. Only in-frame clones appear in the TCRdb table, and some are missing; sequencing was by immunoSEQ multiplex PCR. The sample has 50,000 to 75,000 clones, over 65% seen once. The CDR3 is 17 amino acids. Trimming removed 3 bases at V and 2 bases at J, with 14 bases between. CDR1 is MNHEY and CDR2 is SMNVEV in the germline V gene (reference sequence). The chain is built from TRBV27 and TRBJ1-6, with D possibly TRBD1 on 6 matching bases. The sequencing used CD4+ or CD8+ T cells sorted from blood, collected in a trial of the OX40 agonist ivuxolimab. This TCR was recovered from an adult with an advanced solid tumor such as melanoma, head and neck, liver or kidney cancer. In nucleotides, the CDR3 is TGTGCCAGCAGTTTTGATGGGGGCAGGGCCTATAATTCACCCCTCCACTTT. As protein: CASSFDGGRAYNSPLHF.